These T cell receptor beta chains were read from a single sample in a study of blood T cell repertoires in COVID-19. Assay: immunoSEQ multiplex PCR; the TCRdb copy retains only in-frame clones and omits some. In the table there are 68,000 or so clones, roughly 87% of which are singletons. The sequencing sample was made of peripheral blood. These receptors were taken from a man over 45 with active COVID-19. The CDR3 runs from the conserved cysteine through the conserved F or W.

v_call	j_call	cdr3_aa
TRBV18	TRBJ1-1	CASSPIGQGNTEAFF
TRBV5-1	TRBJ2-7	CASSPRSEQYF
TRBV19	TRBJ2-2	CASNRGGLDTGELFF
TRBV7-7	TRBJ2-5	CASSLGPADQETQYF
TRBV19	TRBJ1-2	CASSPLGGEDYGYTF
TRBV30	TRBJ1-3	CAWSVGGAPGNTIYF
TRBV18	TRBJ1-2	CASSPRGAEGYTF
TRBV7-6	TRBJ1-5	CASSRRQGLYQPQHF
TRBV19	TRBJ1-3	CASSIVGGSGNTIYF
TRBV5-4	TRBJ1-1	CASSSPLGGTEAFF
TRBV5-1	TRBJ2-3	CASSRAGGQSDTQYF
TRBV7-7	TRBJ1-1	CASSLSLNTEAFF
TRBV18	TRBJ2-5	CASSPGLAEETQYF
TRBV9	TRBJ2-7	CASSAAGTSGSYEQYF
TRBV10-1	TRBJ1-5	CASIYSGGRGNQPQHF
TRBV6-1	TRBJ1-4	CASSEARGRMGTNEKLFF
TRBV9	TRBJ1-3	CASSVEQGTGNTIYF
TRBV30	TRBJ2-7	CAWRDRTGNVYEQYF
TRBV3-1/TRBV3-2	TRBJ1-2	CASSQDWAGTGEDGYTF
TRBV4-2	TRBJ2-4	CASSQDSSGGTILAKNIQYF
TRBV19	TRBJ2-7	CASGKGRIYEQYF
TRBV5-1	TRBJ1-1	CASRRQGAEAFF
TRBV10-3	TRBJ2-5	CAISHREGGETQYF
TRBV6-1	TRBJ2-3	CASSDGLAWGDTQYF
TRBV6-1	TRBJ1-1	CASSEAGTGAEAFF
TRBV25-1	TRBJ1-6	CASSESQVRNSPLHF
TRBV5-1	TRBJ2-5	CASRLGLAETQYF
TRBV9	TRBJ1-1	CASSSTGSTTEAFF
TRBV7-9	TRBJ1-2	CASSLAGQANYGYTF
TRBV3-1/TRBV3-2	TRBJ1-1	CASSLPGAEAFF
TRBV21-1	TRBJ2-7	CASSTARQGQYDHEQYF
TRBV4-3	TRBJ1-5	CASSQVGSQPQHF
TRBV19	TRBJ2-7	CASSTGTGVYEQYF
TRBV11-3	TRBJ2-1	CASSAQTGSYNEQFF
TRBV5-1	TRBJ1-1	CASSLGPAGSNTEAFF
TRBV3-1/TRBV3-2	TRBJ1-6	CASSQNRDNSPLHF
TRBV2	TRBJ1-2	CASTFPDRVRDGYTF
TRBV6-6	TRBJ2-1	CASSYSEGQEQFF
TRBV5-4	TRBJ1-6	CASSLQGYNSPLHF
TRBV12-3/TRBV12-4	TRBJ1-6	CASSLGGSPLHF
TRBV7-8	TRBJ2-7	CASTPRRGWTYEQYF
TRBV18	TRBJ1-6	CASQTTGSGDSPLHF
TRBV5-1	TRBJ1-6	CASSPSTGSGSPLHF
TRBV6-5	TRBJ1-6	CASKQAGNSPLHF
TRBV2	TRBJ2-5	CATRSSETQYF
TRBV9	TRBJ2-1	CASSVGSYSLNEQFF
TRBV2	TRBJ1-1	CASSDGEGKTEAFF
TRBV9	TRBJ1-4	CASSVGWQGTNEKLFF
TRBV29-1	TRBJ2-5	CSVPTRRGGPSPQETQYF
TRBV7-9	TRBJ1-5	CASSLGTGGGQPQHF
TRBV9	TRBJ2-1	CASSVLAGIYYNEQFF
TRBV7-9	TRBJ1-2	CASSLDLAGIYGYTF
TRBV6-5	TRBJ1-1	CASRFQSNTEAFF